The clone carrying this TCR beta chain was seen only a few times. CDR1 LNHDA and CDR2 SQIVND come from the germline V gene (reference sequence). With 4 bases clipped from V and 5 bases from J, the junction kept 5 bases outside the gene matches. The CDR3 covers 15 residues. The entry originates in a study of shared clonotypes between healthy human individuals. Profiled with immunoSEQ multiplex PCR; TCRdb holds only in-frame clones, not every one. Of over a million clones detected, about 75% appear once; the ten largest clones hold approximately 1.5%. Sequencing was done on a sample of memory CD4+ T cells sorted from blood. Subset given: CD45RA-negative fraction. The clonotype comes from a man aged 18 to 30 in good health. The V call is TRBV19, the J call TRBJ2-3; 11 bases align to TRBD2. The chain's CDR3 is CASSNSGGAVDTQYF. The CDR3 region has the DNA TGTGCCAGTAGTAATAGCGGGGGGGCTGTAGATACGCAGTATTTT.